These 11 T cell receptor beta chains were sequenced from one sample in a study of breast tumors, draining lymph nodes, adjacent tissues. Samples came from axillary lymph nodes draining the breast cancer. Each CDR3 protein is one row after TCRdb ran MiXCR on the multiplex PCR reads. Of tens of thousands of distinct CDR3 sequences listed, approximately 29% were seen once; the top ten hold 7.5% to 10%. What was sequenced was axillary lymph node tissue. These receptors originate from a female donor with breast cancer. Some clones in this sample may be carry-over from other donors' samples.

This clonotype has at least ten counts. The chain joins TRBV19 to TRBJ2-7; 7 nucleotides agree with TRBD1. With 5 bases clipped from V and 3 bases from J, the junction kept 22 bases outside the gene matches. The V gene's germline CDR1 is LNHDA and CDR2 SQIVND (reference sequence). The CDR3 totals 19 residues. The CDR3, as DNA: TGTGCCAGTAGTCCCAAGCCAGGGGGTTCGGATCCAACTCTCTACGAGCAGTACTTC. This sequence encodes CASSPKPGGSDPTLYEQYF.

V and J are TRBV5-1 and TRBJ2-1; 12 bases are shared with TRBD2. CDR3 length: 15 residues. V gave up 5 bases and J gave up 8 bases; unmatched junction bases: 8. Per the germline V gene, CDR1 is SGHRS and CDR2 is YFSETQ. This chain's CDR3 is CASSRALAGGYEQFF. Here the CDR3 DNA reads TGCGCCAGCAGTCGCGCACTAGCGGGAGGCTATGAGCAGTTCTTC.

This clonotype was counted many times. The chain employs TRBV6-2 or TRBV6-3 and TRBJ2-5; 9 bases align to TRBD2. Trimming took 2 bases from V and 2 from J; bases not matched to a gene: 3. Germline CDR1 is MNHEY and CDR2 is SVGEGT. This CDR3 spans 15 amino acids. DNA for the CDR3: TGTGCCAGCAGTTACGCGGGAGGGCCACAAGAGACCCAGTACTTC. Translation gives CASSYAGGPQETQYF.

This clonotype was counted ten times or more. This chain joins TRBV5-1 and TRBJ2-7, with 9 bases fitting TRBD2. Germline CDR1 is SGHRS and CDR2 is YFSETQ. V was clipped by 3 bases and J by 2 bases; unmatched bases: 9. CDR3 length: 16 amino acids. The CDR3: CASSWGAGGFTYEQYF. The CDR3 DNA sequence: TGCGCCAGCAGCTGGGGGGCGGGGGGGTTTACCTACGAGCAGTACTTC.

This clonotype has a handful of counts. The chain carries TRBV6-1 and TRBJ2-1, with 11 bases that match TRBD1. CDR1 and CDR2 from the germline V gene are MNHNS and SASEGT. CDR3 length: 15 amino acids. The V segment lost 4 bases and the J segment 6 bases; nucleotides outside the gene matches: 5. In DNA, the CDR3 is TGTGCCAGCAGTGGAACCGGGACAGGGGGCAATGAGCAGTTCTTC. Encoded protein: CASSGTGTGGNEQFF.

This clonotype was seen at least ten times. The chain combines TRBV30 with TRBJ1-2; unclear D gene. V was clipped by 0 bases and J by 6 bases, with 11 bases between them. The CDR3 runs 13 residues. Germline CDR1 and CDR2: GTSNPN and SVGIG (reference sequence). CDR3: CAWSVLPGNGYTF. In DNA form, the CDR3 reads TGTGCCTGGAGTGTACTTCCCGGGAATGGCTACACCTTC.

This clonotype was counted many times. The chain joins TRBV6-2 or TRBV6-3 to TRBJ1-5; D ambiguous. Trimming took off 6 bases at V and 2 bases at J, with 17 bases between the two ends. The V gene's germline CDR1 is MNHEY and CDR2 SVGEGT. CDR3 length: 16 amino acids. The CDR3 region is CASSYEYGEGNQPQHF. The CDR3 DNA sequence: TGTGCCAGCAGCTACGAATATGGGGAGGGCAATCAGCCCCAGCATTTT.

The sample holds many counts of this clonotype. This sequence joins TRBV3-1 and TRBJ2-7; 7 positions agree with TRBD1. Germline V gene sequence: CDR1 LGHDT, CDR2 YNNKEL (reference sequence). Trimming cost V 4 bases and J 6 bases; bases outside gene matches: 0. The CDR3 runs 11 residues. CDR3 in DNA: TGTGCCAGCAGCCGACAGGGCGAGCAGTACTTC. This encodes CASSRQGEQYF.

The rearrangement links TRBV6-1 to TRBJ1-2; 8 bases are a match to TRBD1. V dropped 5 bases and J dropped 7; count of bases not matched to a gene: 12. CDR1 is MNHNS, CDR2 SASEGT, per germline. This CDR3 spans 15 amino acids. The CDR3 region is CASSQMGQASRGYTF. The CDR3 nucleotides are TGTGCCAGCAGTCAAATGGGACAGGCAAGCCGTGGCTACACCTTC.

This clonotype was seen repeatedly, ten times or more. The chain has TRBV20-1 and TRBJ2-3; D may match TRBD1 or TRBD2 (6 bases each). This CDR3 is built from 14 residues. Germline values: CDR1 DFQATT, CDR2 SNEGSKA (reference sequence). The germline V and J ends were trimmed by 2 bases and 3 bases, with 12 bases remaining between them. The CDR3 sequence is CSARITGTTDTQYF. CDR3 coding DNA: TGCAGTGCTAGAATAACAGGGACTACAGATACGCAGTATTTT.

This clonotype was counted many times. This chain joins TRBV11-2 and TRBJ2-2; D gene ambiguous. The CDR3 extends over 14 amino acids. Trimming shortened V by 5 bases and J by 1 base, and 8 bases separated the two germline ends. CDR1 and CDR2 (germline): SGHAT, FQNNGV. The CDR3 loop is CASSTSQNTGELFF. CDR3 nucleotide sequence: TGTGCCAGCAGCACCTCCCAGAACACCGGGGAGCTGTTTTTT.